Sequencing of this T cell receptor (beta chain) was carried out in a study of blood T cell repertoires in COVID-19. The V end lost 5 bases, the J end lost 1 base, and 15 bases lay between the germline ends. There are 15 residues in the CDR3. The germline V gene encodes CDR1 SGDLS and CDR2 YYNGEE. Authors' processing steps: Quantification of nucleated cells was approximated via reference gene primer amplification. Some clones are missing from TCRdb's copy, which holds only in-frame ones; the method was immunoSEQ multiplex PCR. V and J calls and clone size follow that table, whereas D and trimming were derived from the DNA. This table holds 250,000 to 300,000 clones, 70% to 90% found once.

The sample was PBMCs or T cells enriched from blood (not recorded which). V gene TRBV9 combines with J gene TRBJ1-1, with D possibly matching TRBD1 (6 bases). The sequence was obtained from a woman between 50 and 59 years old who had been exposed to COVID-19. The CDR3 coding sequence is TGTGCCAGCAGTCGACAGACAGGTGCGAACACTGAAGCTTTCTTT. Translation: CASSRQTGANTEAFF.